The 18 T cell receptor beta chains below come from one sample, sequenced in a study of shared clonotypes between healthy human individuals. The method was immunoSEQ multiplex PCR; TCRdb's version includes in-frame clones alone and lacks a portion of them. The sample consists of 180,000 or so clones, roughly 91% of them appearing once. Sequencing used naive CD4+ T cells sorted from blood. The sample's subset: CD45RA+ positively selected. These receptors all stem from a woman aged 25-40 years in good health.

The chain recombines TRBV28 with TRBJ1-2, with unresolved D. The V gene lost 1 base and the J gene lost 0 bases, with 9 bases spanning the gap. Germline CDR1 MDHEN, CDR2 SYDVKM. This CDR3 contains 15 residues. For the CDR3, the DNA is TGTGCCAGCAGTTTATTAACTGAAGCTAACTATGGCTACACCTTC. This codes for CASSLLTEANYGYTF.

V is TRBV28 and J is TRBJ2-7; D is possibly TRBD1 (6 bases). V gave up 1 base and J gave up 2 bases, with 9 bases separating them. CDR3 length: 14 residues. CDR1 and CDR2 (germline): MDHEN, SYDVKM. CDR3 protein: CASSLSDRPYEQYF. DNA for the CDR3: TGTGCCAGCAGTTTATCGGACAGACCCTACGAGCAGTACTTC.

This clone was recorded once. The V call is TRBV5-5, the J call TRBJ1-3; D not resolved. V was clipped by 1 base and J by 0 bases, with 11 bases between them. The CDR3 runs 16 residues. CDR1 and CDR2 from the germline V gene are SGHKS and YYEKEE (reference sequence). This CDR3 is CASSLREPISGNTIYF. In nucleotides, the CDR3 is TGTGCCAGCAGCTTGAGAGAGCCCATCTCTGGAAACACCATATATTTT.

The CDR3 DNA sequence: TGTGCCAGCAGTTTCGGCCCAGGGACAAGTTCCACGGGGACCCAGTACTTC. It translates to CASSFGPGTSSTGTQYF. The rearrangement links TRBV28 to TRBJ2-5; possibly TRBD1 for D (6 bases). V was pared by 3 bases and J by 7 bases, with 24 bases between. The CDR3 contains 17 residues. In germline, CDR1 is MDHEN, CDR2 SYDVKM.

CDR3 sequence (DNA): TGTGCCTGGAATACCGGACAGCCAAGCTCCTACGAGCAGTACTTC. Its translation is CAWNTGQPSSYEQYF. The V call is TRBV30, the J call TRBJ2-5; weak D call: TRBD1 (6 bases). The J call may be faulty, since TRBJ2-7 better matches the DNA end. This CDR3 is 15 amino acids long. Germline V gene data show CDR1 as GTSNPN and CDR2 as SVGIG (reference sequence).

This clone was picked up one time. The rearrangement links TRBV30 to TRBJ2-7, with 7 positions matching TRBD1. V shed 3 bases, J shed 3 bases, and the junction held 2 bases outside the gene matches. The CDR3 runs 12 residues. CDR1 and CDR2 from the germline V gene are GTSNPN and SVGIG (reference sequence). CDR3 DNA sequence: TGTGCCTGGAGCGCAGGGGGCTACGAGCAGTACTTC. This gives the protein CAWSAGGYEQYF.

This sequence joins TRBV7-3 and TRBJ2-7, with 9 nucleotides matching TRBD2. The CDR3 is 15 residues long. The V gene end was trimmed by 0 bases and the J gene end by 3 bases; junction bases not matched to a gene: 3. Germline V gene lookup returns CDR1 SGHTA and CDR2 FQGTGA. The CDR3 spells CASSLTSSGNYEQYF. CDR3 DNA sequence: TGTGCCAGCAGCTTAACGTCTAGCGGGAACTACGAGCAGTACTTC.

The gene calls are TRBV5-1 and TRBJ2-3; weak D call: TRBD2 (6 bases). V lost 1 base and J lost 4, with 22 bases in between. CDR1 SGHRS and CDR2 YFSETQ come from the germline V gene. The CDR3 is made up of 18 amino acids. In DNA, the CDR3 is TGCGCCAGCAGCTTGCAGTGGAGGGAATTGGGATCCGCAGATACGCAGTATTTT. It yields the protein CASSLQWRELGSADTQYF.

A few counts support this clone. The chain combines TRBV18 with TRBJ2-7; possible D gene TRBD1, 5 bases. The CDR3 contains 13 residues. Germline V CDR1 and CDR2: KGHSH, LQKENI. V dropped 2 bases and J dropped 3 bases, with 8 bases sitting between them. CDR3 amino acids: CASSPVRVYEQYF. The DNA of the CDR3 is TGTGCCAGCTCACCAGTCAGGGTCTACGAGCAGTACTTC.

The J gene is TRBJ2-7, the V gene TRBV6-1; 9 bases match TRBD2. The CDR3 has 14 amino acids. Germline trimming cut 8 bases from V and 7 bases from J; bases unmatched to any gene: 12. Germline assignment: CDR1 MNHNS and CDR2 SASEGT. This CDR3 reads CASHVAGDSGEQYF. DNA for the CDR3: TGTGCCAGCCATGTAGCGGGAGACTCCGGGGAGCAGTACTTC.

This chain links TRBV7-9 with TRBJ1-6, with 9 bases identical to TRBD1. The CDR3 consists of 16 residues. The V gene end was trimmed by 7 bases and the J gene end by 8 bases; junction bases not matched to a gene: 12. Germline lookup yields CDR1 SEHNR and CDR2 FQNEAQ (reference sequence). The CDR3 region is CASKTFGTGSDSPLHF. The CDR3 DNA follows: TGTGCCAGCAAGACCTTCGGGACAGGGAGTGATTCACCCCTCCACTTT.

The DNA of the CDR3 is TGCGCCAGCAGCTTGGATCCAAGCTCCTACGAGCAGTACTTC. Translating it yields CASSLDPSSYEQYF. The chain carries TRBV5-1 and TRBJ2-7; no firm D call. V lost 0 bases and J lost 0, with 7 bases in between. The length of the CDR3 is 14 residues. Germline CDR1 reads SGHRS; CDR2 reads YFSETQ.

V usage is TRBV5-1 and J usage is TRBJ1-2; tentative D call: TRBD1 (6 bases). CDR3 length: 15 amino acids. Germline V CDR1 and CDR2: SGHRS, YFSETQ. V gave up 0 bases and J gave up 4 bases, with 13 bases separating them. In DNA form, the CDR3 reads TGCGCCAGCAGCTTGGGGGCAGGGGACCTCTATGGCTACACCTTC. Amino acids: CASSLGAGDLYGYTF.

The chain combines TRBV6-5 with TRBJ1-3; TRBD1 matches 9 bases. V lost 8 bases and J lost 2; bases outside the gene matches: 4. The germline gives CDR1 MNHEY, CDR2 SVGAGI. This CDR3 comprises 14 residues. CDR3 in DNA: TGTGCCAGCGGCCGGGACAGGGCTGGAAACACCATATATTTT. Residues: CASGRDRAGNTIYF.

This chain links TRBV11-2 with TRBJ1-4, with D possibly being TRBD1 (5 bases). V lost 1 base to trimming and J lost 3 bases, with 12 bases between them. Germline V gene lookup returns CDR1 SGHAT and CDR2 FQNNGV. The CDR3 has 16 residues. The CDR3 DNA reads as TGTGCCAGCAGCTTAGGGGTGGGGGGTGCTAATGAAAAACTGTTTTTT. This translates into CASSLGVGGANEKLFF.

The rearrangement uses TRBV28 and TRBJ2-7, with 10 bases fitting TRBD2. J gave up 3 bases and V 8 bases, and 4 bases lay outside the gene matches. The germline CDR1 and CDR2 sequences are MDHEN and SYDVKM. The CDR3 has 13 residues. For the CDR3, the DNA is TGTGCCAGCGGGACTAGCGCGGTCTACGAGCAGTACTTC. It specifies CASGTSAVYEQYF.

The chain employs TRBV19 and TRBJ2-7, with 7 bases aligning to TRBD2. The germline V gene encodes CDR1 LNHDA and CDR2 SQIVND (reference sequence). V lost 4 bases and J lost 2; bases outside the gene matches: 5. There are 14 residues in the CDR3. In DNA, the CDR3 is TGTGCCAGTAGTACGTCTAGCGGAACCTACGAGCAGTACTTC. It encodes CASSTSSGTYEQYF. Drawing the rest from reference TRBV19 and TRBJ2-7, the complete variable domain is DGGITQSPKYLFRKEGQNVTLSCEQNLNHDAMYWYRQDPGQGLRLIYYSQIVNDFQKGDIAEGYSVSREKKESFPLTVTSAQKNPTAFYLCASSTSSGTYEQYFGPGTRLTVT.

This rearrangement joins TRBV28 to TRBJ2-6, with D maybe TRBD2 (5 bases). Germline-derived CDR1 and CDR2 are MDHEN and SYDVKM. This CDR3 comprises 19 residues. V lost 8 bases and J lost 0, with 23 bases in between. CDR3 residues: CASGVPLGRTHSGANVLTF. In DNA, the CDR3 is TGTGCCAGCGGCGTCCCCCTAGGCAGGACTCACTCTGGGGCCAACGTCCTGACTTTC.